The clone carrying this TCR beta chain was recorded many times. The CDR3 contains 16 residues. Trimming removed 1 base from V and 6 bases from J; junction bases left unmatched: 7. Per the germline V gene, CDR1 is SGHAT and CDR2 is FQDESV (reference sequence). The sample originates from a study of T cells in Graves' hyperthyroidism and ophthalmopathy. Amplification targeted TCR beta CDR3 regions from RNA transcripts. TCR CDR3 regions were first amplified by RT-PCR with HTBI primers. One entry per CDR3 protein results from TCRdb running MiXCR on the multiplex PCR reads. Of over 250,000 distinct CDR3 sequences listed, less than 30% are singletons.

This clonotype originated in a man aged 35-49 years with Graves' hyperthyroidism that later progressed to Graves' ophthalmopathy. The chain links TRBV11-1 to TRBJ2-2; 8 nucleotides align to TRBD1. Material: blood. This CDR3 reads CASSLGAGGASGELFF. The CDR3 DNA reads TGTGCCAGCAGCTTAGGGGCAGGGGGCGCATCCGGGGAGCTGTTTTTT.